The 15 T cell receptor beta chains in this list originate from one sample, sequenced in a study of identical twins. TCRdb redid the calling of the 5' RACE reads with MiXCR, one entry per CDR3 protein. The data contain approximately 620,000 distinct CDR3 sequences, 8% to 9% of them singletons. These data also featured in a second study, about yellow fever vaccine responses in identical twins.

The sequencing input was PBMCs. These receptors all stem from a woman aged 18-29 years in good health.

The chain has TRBV11-2 and TRBJ1-3; no clear D. Germline values: CDR1 SGHAT, CDR2 FQNNGV. The CDR3 has 12 amino acids. V was clipped by 5 bases and J by 8 bases, with 10 bases between them. The CDR3 is CASSPPLDTIYF. The CDR3 nucleotides read TGTGCCAGCAGCCCCCCTCTCGACACCATATATTTT.

The chain recombines TRBV5-1 with TRBJ2-7; the D call may be TRBD1 or TRBD2 (6 bases each). CDR1 SGHRS and CDR2 YFSETQ come from the germline V gene. Trimming stripped 4 bases from V and 6 bases from J, with 14 bases between. The CDR3 runs to 13 residues. In DNA form, the CDR3 reads TGCGCCAGCAGCGTAGGGGGGACTTCCGAGCAGTACTTC. This encodes CASSVGGTSEQYF.

This clonotype came up a few times. CDR3 sequence reads: CAIRSGVGEQYF. Written as DNA, the CDR3 is TGTGCCATCAGGAGCGGGGTAGGCGAGCAGTACTTC. The chain is built from TRBV10-3 and TRBJ2-7; 7 positions agree with TRBD2. The CDR3 covers 12 residues. Unmatched junction bases numbered 5, after V lost 6 bases and J lost 6 bases. Germline V lookup: CDR1 ENHRY, CDR2 SYGVKD.

V usage is TRBV18 and J usage is TRBJ2-7; 10 nucleotides line up with TRBD2. Germline assignment: CDR1 KGHSH and CDR2 LQKENI. V gave up 3 bases and J gave up 3 bases; unmatched junction bases: 5. The CDR3 is 15 residues long. The CDR3 DNA follows: TGTGCCAGCTCACCCCCAGCGGGGGGGGGCTACGAGCAGTACTTC. The encoded protein is CASSPPAGGGYEQYF.

This clonotype was counted only a few times. V and J are TRBV5-1 and TRBJ2-1; 8 bases fit TRBD1. This CDR3 is built from 14 residues. After removal of 4 bases from V and 7 bases from J, the junction contained 7 bases not matched to a gene. CDR1 and CDR2 (germline): SGHRS, YFSETQ. The CDR3 spells CASSAQGAGNEQFF. Written as DNA, the CDR3 is TGCGCCAGCAGCGCCCAGGGGGCAGGGAATGAGCAGTTCTTC.

The rearrangement joins TRBV6-2 or TRBV6-3 to TRBJ2-7, with TRBD1 matching 7 bases. From germline, CDR1 is MNHEY and CDR2 SVGEGT. This CDR3 has 13 residues. The V and J ends lost 7 bases and 0 bases, in that order; junction bases with no gene match: 3. The CDR3 coding sequence is TGTGCCAGCACTAGGGACAGCTCCTACGAGCAGTACTTC. Amino acid sequence: CASTRDSSYEQYF.

This clonotype was counted at least ten times. The chain combines TRBV12-3 or TRBV12-4 with TRBJ1-1, with D hard to call. V was pared by 1 base and J by 11 bases, with 11 bases between. The CDR3 extends over 12 amino acids. The CDR3 region is CASSLGHPGAFF. The CDR3 nucleotides read TGTGCCAGCAGTTTAGGCCACCCGGGGGCTTTCTTT.

The chain carries TRBV28 and TRBJ2-4, with TRBD2 as a possible D gene (6 bases). Germline CDR1 reads MDHEN; CDR2 reads SYDVKM. Trimming stripped 2 bases from V and 9 bases from J, with 17 bases between. The CDR3 has 15 amino acids. CDR3 loop: CASSLGGGKVAIQYF. CDR3 DNA sequence: TGTGCCAGCAGTTTAGGAGGAGGGAAGGTTGCCATTCAGTACTTC.

This clonotype appeared a few times. V and J are TRBV30 and TRBJ1-4; D is uncertain. V dropped 3 bases and J dropped 8 bases, with 13 bases sitting between them. The CDR3 contains 13 residues. Germline values: CDR1 GTSNPN, CDR2 SVGIG (reference sequence). In DNA, the CDR3 is TGTGCCTGGAGCGGTCTCTCGGGGGAAAAACTGTTTTTT. Residues: CAWSGLSGEKLFF.

This clonotype was seen repeatedly, ten times or more. The V and J genes are TRBV20-1 and TRBJ2-7; the match to TRBD1 covers 7 bases. CDR1 and CDR2 (germline): DFQATT, SNEGSKA (reference sequence). V shed 5 bases, J shed 2 bases, and the junction held 6 bases outside the gene matches. The length of the CDR3 is 13 residues. CDR3 residues: CSASQGRAYEQYF. The CDR3, as DNA: TGCAGTGCTTCACAGGGGCGAGCCTACGAGCAGTACTTC.

This clonotype was counted ten times or more. The rearrangement uses TRBV20-1 and TRBJ1-4; D gene unclear. Germline V CDR1 and CDR2: DFQATT, SNEGSKA (reference sequence). The CDR3 consists of 14 residues. Trimming pared 6 bases from V and 0 bases from J, leaving 11 bases between. The CDR3 loop reads CSADRRATNEKLFF. CDR3 sequence (DNA): TGCAGTGCGGATCGACGGGCAACTAATGAAAAACTGTTTTTT.

This chain joins TRBV20-1 and TRBJ2-1; maybe TRBD2 (6 bases). The CDR3 spans 17 residues. Germline values: CDR1 DFQATT, CDR2 SNEGSKA (reference sequence). Trimming shortened V by 2 bases and J by 1 base, and 18 bases separated the two germline ends. The CDR3, as DNA: TGCAGTGCTAGAAATAGCGGACAATCCTTTTCCTACAATGAGCAGTTCTTC. The encoded protein is CSARNSGQSFSYNEQFF.

This chain connects TRBV4-1 to TRBJ2-7; 7 positions agree with TRBD1. This CDR3 is 17 amino acids long. In germline, CDR1 is MGHRA, CDR2 YSYEKL. V was clipped by 0 bases and J by 0 bases; unmatched bases: 8. CDR3 coding DNA: TGCGCCAGCAGCCAAGATGTCTGGACAGGACACTCCTACGAGCAGTACTTC. Translated, it gives CASSQDVWTGHSYEQYF.

This clonotype was detected ten times or more. The rearrangement uses TRBV4-3 and TRBJ2-7; D may be TRBD1 (6 bases). The V end was cut by 3 bases, the J end by 1 base, with 10 bases between. Germline V lookup: CDR1 LGHNA, CDR2 YSLEER. There are 14 residues in the CDR3. The CDR3 here is CASSQGTPSYEQYF. Here the CDR3 DNA reads TGCGCCAGCAGCCAGGGGACACCGTCCTACGAGCAGTACTTC.

The chain joins TRBV27 to TRBJ2-1; D perhaps matches TRBD1 (6 bases). V was pared by 5 bases and J by 3 bases, with 14 bases between. There are 15 residues in the CDR3. Germline V gene data show CDR1 as MNHEY and CDR2 as SMNVEV (reference sequence). In DNA form, the CDR3 reads TGTGCCAGCAGTACCTTAGGGGGAAACTACAATGAGCAGTTCTTC. This codes for CASSTLGGNYNEQFF.